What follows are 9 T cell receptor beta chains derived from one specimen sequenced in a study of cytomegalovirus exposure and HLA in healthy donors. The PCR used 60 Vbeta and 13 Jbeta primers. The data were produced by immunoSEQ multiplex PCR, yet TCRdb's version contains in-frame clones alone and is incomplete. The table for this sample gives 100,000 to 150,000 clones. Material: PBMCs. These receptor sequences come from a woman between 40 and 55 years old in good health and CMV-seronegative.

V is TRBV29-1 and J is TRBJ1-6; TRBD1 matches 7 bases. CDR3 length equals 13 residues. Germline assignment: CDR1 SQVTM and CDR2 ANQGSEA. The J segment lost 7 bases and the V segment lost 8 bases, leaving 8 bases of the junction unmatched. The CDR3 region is CSIQTGRNSPLHF. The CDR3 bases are TGCAGCATCCAGACAGGGCGGAATTCACCCCTCCACTTT. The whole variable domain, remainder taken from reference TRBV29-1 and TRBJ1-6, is SAVISQKPSRDICQRGTSLTIQCQVDSQVTMMFWYRQQPGQSLTLIATANQGSEATYESGFVIDKFPISRPNLTFSTLTVSNMSPEDSSIYLCSIQTGRNSPLHFGNGTRLTVT.

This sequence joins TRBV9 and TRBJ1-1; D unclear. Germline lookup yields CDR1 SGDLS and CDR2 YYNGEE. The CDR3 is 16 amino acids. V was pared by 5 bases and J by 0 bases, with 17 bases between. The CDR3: CASRDFTGGMNTEAFF. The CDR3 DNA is TGTGCCAGCAGAGATTTCACGGGTGGAATGAACACTGAAGCTTTCTTT. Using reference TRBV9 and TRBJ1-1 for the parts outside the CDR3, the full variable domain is DSGVTQTPKHLITATGQRVTLRCSPRSGDLSVYWYQQSLDQGLQFLIQYYNGEERAKGNILERFSAQQFPDLHSELNLSSLELGDSALYFCASRDFTGGMNTEAFFGQGTRLTVV.

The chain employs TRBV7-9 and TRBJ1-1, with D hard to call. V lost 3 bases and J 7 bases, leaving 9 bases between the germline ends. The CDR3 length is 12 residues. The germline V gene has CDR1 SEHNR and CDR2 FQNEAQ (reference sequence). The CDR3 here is CASSFRTREAFF. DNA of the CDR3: TGTGCCAGCAGCTTTAGGACTCGTGAAGCTTTCTTT.

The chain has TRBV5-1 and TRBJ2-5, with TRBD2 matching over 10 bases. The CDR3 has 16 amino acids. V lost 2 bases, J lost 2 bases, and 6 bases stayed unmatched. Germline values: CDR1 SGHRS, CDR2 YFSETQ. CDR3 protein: CASSFSGGLLQETQYF. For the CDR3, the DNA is TGCGCCAGCAGCTTTAGCGGGGGGCTGTTACAAGAGACCCAGTACTTC.

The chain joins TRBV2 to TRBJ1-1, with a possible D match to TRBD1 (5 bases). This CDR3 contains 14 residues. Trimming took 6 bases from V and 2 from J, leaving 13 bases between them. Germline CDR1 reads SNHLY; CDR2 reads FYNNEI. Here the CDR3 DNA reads TGTGCCAGCAGAGACAGTGGGGCCAACACTGAAGCTTTCTTT. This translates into CASRDSGANTEAFF. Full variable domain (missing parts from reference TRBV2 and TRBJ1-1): EPEVTQTPSHQVTQMGQEVILRCVPISNHLYFYWYRQILGQKVEFLVSFYNNEISEKSEIFDDQFSVERPDGSNFTLKIRSTKLEDSAMYFCASRDSGANTEAFFGQGTRLTVV.

CDR3 region: CASSQVAGMVYYGYTF. The CDR3 region has the DNA TGTGCCAGCAGCCAAGTCGCCGGGATGGTGTACTATGGCTACACCTTC. The V call is TRBV4-2, the J call TRBJ1-2; D unclear. Germline V CDR1 and CDR2: LGHNA, YNFKEQ. V lost 1 base, J lost 3 bases, and 15 bases lay in between. This CDR3 is 16 amino acids long.

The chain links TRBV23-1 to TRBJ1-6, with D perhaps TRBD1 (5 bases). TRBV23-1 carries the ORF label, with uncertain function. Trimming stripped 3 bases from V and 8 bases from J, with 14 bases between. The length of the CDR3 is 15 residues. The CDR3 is CASSQGPTIDSPLHF. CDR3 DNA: TGCGCCAGCAGTCAGGGGCCTACAATTGATTCACCCCTCCACTTT.

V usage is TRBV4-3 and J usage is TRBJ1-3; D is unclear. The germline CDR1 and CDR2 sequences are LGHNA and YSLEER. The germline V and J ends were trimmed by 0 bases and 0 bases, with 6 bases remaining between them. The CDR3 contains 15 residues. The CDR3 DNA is TGCGCCAGCAGCCAAGAGGCGGTCTCTGGAAACACCATATATTTT. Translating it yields CASSQEAVSGNTIYF.

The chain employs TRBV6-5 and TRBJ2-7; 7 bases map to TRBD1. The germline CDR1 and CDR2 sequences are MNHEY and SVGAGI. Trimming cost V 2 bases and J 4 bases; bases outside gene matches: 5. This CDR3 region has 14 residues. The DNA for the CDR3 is TGTGCCAGCAGTTACGAGGGGACAGCTTACGAGCAGTACTTC. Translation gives CASSYEGTAYEQYF.